These T cell receptor beta chains were read from a single sample in a study of T cell changes during pregnancy in multiple sclerosis. This table comes from immunoSEQ multiplex PCR, and its TCRdb copy is limited to in-frame clones, with some not included. Altogether around 61,000 clones are present, around nine tenths being singletons, with the ten largest covering approximately 1.5%. Sequenced material: peripheral blood, taken in the third trimester of pregnancy. Source of these receptors: a female donor in good health, enrolled as a control in a pregnancy study. Each CDR3 is given with its conserved first and last residue. Each record gives: J gene, clone size, D gene, V gene, CDR3 length, CDR3 protein, CDR3 DNA. D genes are given only for firm matches. A row's size may be missing; if present it is once, few, many or a size class.

J: TRBJ1-2
size: NA
D: NA
V: TRBV18
length: 13
CDR3: CASSPARGSGYTF
DNA: TGTGCCAGCTCCCCCGCCCGAGGATCTGGCTACACCTTC

J: TRBJ1-3
size: NA
D: NA
V: TRBV7-2
length: 13
CDR3: CASSSVAGNTIYF
DNA: TGTGCCAGCAGCTCAGTTGCAGGAAACACCATATATTTT

J: TRBJ1-1
size: NA
D: NA
V: TRBV19
length: 14
CDR3: CASSIWALNTEAFF
DNA: TGTGCCAGTAGTATTTGGGCTTTGAACACTGAAGCTTTCTTT

J: TRBJ1-1
size: once
D: TRBD1
V: TRBV10-3
length: 15
CDR3: CAIRTRGQGTTEAFF
DNA: TGTGCCATCAGAACCAGAGGACAGGGGACCACTGAAGCTTTCTTT

J: TRBJ2-1
size: NA
D: NA
V: TRBV18
length: 14
CDR3: CASSPKGETVEQFF
DNA: TGTGCCAGCTCACCTAAGGGGGAGACTGTTGAGCAGTTCTTC

J: TRBJ1-2
size: NA
D: TRBD1
V: TRBV11-2
length: 15
CDR3: CASSLIGTANYGYTF
DNA: TGTGCCAGCAGCTTAATCGGGACAGCTAACTATGGCTACACCTTC

J: TRBJ2-2
size: NA
D: TRBD2
V: TRBV7-3
length: 15
CDR3: CASSPHGGSAGELFF
DNA: TGTGCCAGCAGCCCGCACGGGGGGTCAGCCGGGGAGCTGTTTTTT

J: TRBJ2-2
size: NA
D: TRBD2
V: TRBV7-3
length: 14
CDR3: CASSVGTNTGELFF
DNA: TGTGCCAGCAGCGTTGGGACTAATACCGGGGAGCTGTTTTTT

J: TRBJ2-5
size: NA
D: NA
V: TRBV6-5
length: 14
CDR3: CASSYSVQRETQYF
DNA: TGTGCCAGCAGTTACTCGGTGCAGCGGGAGACCCAGTACTTC

J: TRBJ2-7
size: NA
D: NA
V: TRBV11-2
length: 14
CDR3: CASSFSTDSYEQYF
DNA: TGTGCCAGCAGCTTCTCGACAGATTCCTACGAGCAGTACTTC

J: TRBJ2-7
size: NA
D: TRBD1
V: TRBV11-1
length: 15
CDR3: CASSFTDRGTYEQYF
DNA: TGTGCCAGCAGCTTCACGGACAGGGGGACCTACGAGCAGTACTTC

J: TRBJ1-5
size: NA
D: TRBD1
V: TRBV27
length: 15
CDR3: CASSLGQGASQPQHF
DNA: TGTGCCAGCAGTTTAGGCCAGGGGGCTAGTCAGCCCCAGCATTTT

J: TRBJ1-1
size: once
D: NA
V: TRBV19
length: 13
CDR3: CASSPQGSTEAFF
DNA: TGTGCCAGTAGTCCACAGGGATCCACTGAAGCTTTCTTT

J: TRBJ2-7
size: NA
D: NA
V: TRBV9
length: 16
CDR3: CASSVGVSLANYEQYF
DNA: TGTGCCAGCAGCGTAGGAGTGTCCCTAGCCAACTACGAGCAGTACTTC

J: TRBJ1-1
size: NA
D: NA
V: TRBV7-9
length: 13
CDR3: CASSLGGLIEAFF
DNA: TGTGCCAGCAGCTTGGGGGGGCTGATTGAAGCTTTCTTT

J: TRBJ2-3
size: NA
D: TRBD1
V: TRBV6-5
length: 14
CDR3: CATVQGAKRDTQYF
DNA: TGTGCCACGGTACAGGGGGCCAAACGGGATACGCAGTATTTT

J: TRBJ1-2
size: NA
D: NA
V: TRBV5-3
length: 14
CDR3: CARSLDTGCSGYTF
DNA: TGTGCCAGAAGCTTGGATACAGGGTGTAGTGGCTACACCTTC

J: TRBJ1-1
size: NA
D: TRBD1
V: TRBV11-3
length: 16
CDR3: CASSLDIGGWNTEAFF
DNA: TGTGCCAGCAGCTTAGATATAGGGGGCTGGAACACTGAAGCTTTCTTT

J: TRBJ2-5
size: few
D: TRBD1
V: TRBV6-5
length: 11
CDR3: CALGQGETQYF
DNA: TGTGCCCTAGGACAGGGAGAGACCCAGTACTTC

J: TRBJ2-7
size: NA
D: NA
V: TRBV5-4
length: 14
CDR3: CASSLGTRSYEQYF
DNA: TGTGCCAGCAGCTTGGGGACACGGTCCTACGAGCAGTACTTC

J: TRBJ2-7
size: NA
D: NA
V: TRBV4-3
length: 16
CDR3: CASSPTLTDSSYEQYF
DNA: TGCGCCAGCAGCCCTACTCTAACTGACAGCTCCTACGAGCAGTACTTC

J: TRBJ1-3
size: NA
D: NA
V: TRBV9
length: 15
CDR3: CASSGGTGTGNTIYF
DNA: TGTGCCAGCAGCGGGGGTACAGGGACCGGAAACACCATATATTTT

J: TRBJ2-1
size: once
D: TRBD2
V: TRBV7-9
length: 15
CDR3: CASRRGATSYNEQFF
DNA: TGTGCCAGCAGGCGGGGGGCGACCTCCTACAATGAGCAGTTCTTC

J: TRBJ1-3
size: once
D: TRBD1
V: TRBV25-1
length: 17
CDR3: CASSATGDPRSGNTIYF
DNA: TGTGCCAGCAGTGCCACAGGGGATCCGCGCTCTGGAAACACCATATATTTT

J: TRBJ1-5
size: NA
D: TRBD1
V: TRBV28
length: 15
CDR3: CASTQYRGYNQPQHF
DNA: TGTGCCAGCACTCAATACAGGGGTTACAATCAGCCCCAGCATTTT

J: TRBJ2-7
size: NA
D: NA
V: TRBV29-1
length: 12
CDR3: CSASQNSYEQYF
DNA: TGCAGCGCTTCACAGAACTCCTACGAGCAGTACTTC

J: TRBJ1-5
size: once
D: NA
V: TRBV27
length: 14
CDR3: CASSLQGMGQPQHF
DNA: TGTGCCAGCAGTTTACAGGGGATGGGTCAGCCCCAGCATTTT

J: TRBJ2-5
size: NA
D: NA
V: TRBV9
length: 14
CDR3: CASSVEASEETQYF
DNA: TGTGCCAGCAGCGTAGAAGCCTCTGAAGAGACCCAGTACTTC

J: TRBJ1-3
size: once
D: TRBD1
V: TRBV19
length: 14
CDR3: CANQGGYSGNTIYF
DNA: TGTGCCAACCAGGGGGGTTACTCTGGAAACACCATATATTTT

J: TRBJ1-2
size: NA
D: NA
V: TRBV11-2
length: 13
CDR3: CASSLGGLYGYTF
DNA: TGTGCCAGCAGCTTAGGGGGACTCTATGGCTACACCTTC

J: TRBJ2-7
size: NA
D: TRBD1
V: TRBV5-1
length: 16
CDR3: CASGQNVGQAAYEQYF
DNA: TGCGCCAGCGGCCAGAACGTAGGACAGGCGGCCTACGAGCAGTACTTC

J: TRBJ1-1
size: NA
D: NA
V: TRBV11-2
length: 15
CDR3: CASSLGLRGAREAFF
DNA: TGTGCCAGCAGCTTAGGGTTACGGGGGGCGAGGGAAGCTTTCTTT

J: TRBJ2-3
size: once
D: TRBD2
V: TRBV12-5
length: 18
CDR3: CASGSRGGLDDSTDTQYF
DNA: TGTGCTAGTGGTTCGCGGGGGGGCCTAGACGATAGCACAGATACGCAGTATTTT

J: TRBJ2-7
size: NA
D: TRBD1
V: TRBV7-6
length: 16
CDR3: CASSLDSGQGRSEQYF
DNA: TGTGCCAGCAGCTTGGACTCTGGACAGGGACGAAGCGAGCAGTACTTC

J: TRBJ2-2
size: NA
D: TRBD1
V: TRBV28
length: 10
CDR3: CASRAGGLFF
DNA: TGTGCCAGCCGGGCAGGGGGACTGTTTTTT

J: TRBJ1-2
size: once
D: NA
V: TRBV7-9
length: 13
CDR3: CASSLGRDYGYTF
DNA: TGTGCCAGCAGCTTGGGGCGTGACTATGGCTACACCTTC

J: TRBJ1-2
size: NA
D: TRBD1
V: TRBV7-9
length: 14
CDR3: CASIPDREEDGYTF
DNA: TGTGCCAGCATCCCAGACAGGGAGGAGGATGGCTACACCTTC

J: TRBJ1-2
size: NA
D: NA
V: TRBV7-2
length: 14
CDR3: CASSLRPGDRGYTF
DNA: TGTGCCAGCAGCTTAAGGCCGGGGGATCGCGGCTACACCTTC

J: TRBJ1-2
size: NA
D: NA
V: TRBV6-5
length: 15
CDR3: CASSYSGGLNYGYTF
DNA: TGTGCCAGCAGTTACTCGGGGGGTCTCAACTATGGCTACACCTTC

J: TRBJ1-2
size: NA
D: NA
V: TRBV11-2
length: 13
CDR3: CASSLKGDYGYTF
DNA: TGTGCCAGCAGCTTAAAGGGGGACTATGGCTACACCTTC

J: TRBJ2-5
size: few
D: NA
V: TRBV7-2
length: 13
CDR3: CASSPSYQETQYF
DNA: TGTGCCAGCAGCCCTTCGTACCAAGAGACCCAGTACTTC

J: TRBJ1-5
size: NA
D: NA
V: TRBV21-1
length: 14
CDR3: CASSPRGSNQPQHF
DNA: TGTGCCAGCAGCCCTCGGGGGAGCAATCAGCCCCAGCATTTT

J: TRBJ2-7
size: NA
D: TRBD2
V: TRBV5-1
length: 13
CDR3: CASSLPGGNEQYF
DNA: TGCGCCAGCAGCTTGCCGGGAGGTAACGAGCAGTACTTC

J: TRBJ2-1
size: NA
D: TRBD2
V: TRBV20-1
length: 10
CDR3: CSAMTSEQFF
DNA: TGCAGCGCTATGACTAGCGAGCAGTTCTTC

J: TRBJ1-1
size: NA
D: NA
V: TRBV11-3
length: 12
CDR3: CASSPGTTEAFF
DNA: TGTGCCAGCAGCCCAGGGACAACTGAAGCTTTCTTT

J: TRBJ1-2
size: NA
D: NA
V: TRBV28
length: 14
CDR3: CASSNDPGSYGYTF
DNA: TGTGCCAGCAGCAATGATCCGGGTAGCTATGGCTACACCTTC

J: TRBJ2-1
size: once
D: TRBD2
V: TRBV2
length: 17
CDR3: CASNQGGIAGVNNEQFF
DNA: TGTGCCAGCAATCAAGGGGGCATAGCGGGGGTAAACAATGAGCAGTTCTTC

J: TRBJ1-2
size: NA
D: NA
V: TRBV6-1
length: 16
CDR3: CASSEGGTGPLYGYTF
DNA: TGTGCCAGCAGTGAAGGGGGAACAGGCCCCCTTTATGGCTACACCTTC

J: TRBJ2-5
size: NA
D: TRBD2
V: TRBV14
length: 14
CDR3: CASSQGLAGETQYF
DNA: TGTGCCAGCAGCCAAGGACTAGCGGGAGAGACCCAGTACTTC

J: TRBJ1-6
size: NA
D: NA
V: TRBV6-1
length: 16
CDR3: CASSAPESSYNSPLHF
DNA: TGTGCCAGCAGTGCCCCGGAGAGCTCCTATAATTCACCCCTCCACTTT

J: TRBJ1-1
size: NA
D: TRBD1
V: TRBV7-2
length: 19
CDR3: CASSLKISGQGLVATEAFF
DNA: TGTGCCAGCAGCTTAAAGATCTCGGGACAGGGGCTTGTAGCCACTGAAGCTTTCTTT